The clone carrying this TCR beta chain has a count of ten or more. This record comes from a study of blood T cell repertoires in COVID-19. In the study overall: In each case, the material was cDNA or gDNA derived from T cells, B-cell-depleted T cells, or PBMCs.

CDR3 size: 15 residues. The germline V gene has CDR1 KGHSH and CDR2 LQKENI. V dropped 2 bases and J dropped 5; count of bases not matched to a gene: 7. Authors' methods: Reference gene primer amplification in the assay estimated nucleated cell counts. Sequencing used immunoSEQ multiplex PCR; TCRdb keeps in-frame clones, though not all of them. The V and J calls and clone size come from that table; D and trimming were worked out from the DNA. The table shows around 90,000 clones, with about 80% occurring only once. This chain uses TRBV18 with TRBJ2-7; TRBD1 matches at 9 bases. Specimen: peripheral blood. This receptor was identified in a human donor in a cohort sampled during active COVID-19. The DNA for the CDR3 is TGTGCCAGCTCACCAATCCCCGGGACAGGGAACGAGCAGTACTTC. This translates into CASSPIPGTGNEQYF.